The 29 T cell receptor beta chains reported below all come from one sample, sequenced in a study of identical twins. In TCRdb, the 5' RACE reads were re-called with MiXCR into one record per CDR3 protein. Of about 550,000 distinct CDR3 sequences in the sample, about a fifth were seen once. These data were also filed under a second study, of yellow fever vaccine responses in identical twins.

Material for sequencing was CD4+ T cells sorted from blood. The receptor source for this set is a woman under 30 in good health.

CDR3 sequence: CASSQRLVWGETQYF. CDR3 DNA sequence: TGTGCCAGCAGTCAGAGACTAGTCTGGGGGGAGACCCAGTACTTC. The gene calls are TRBV2 and TRBJ2-5, with D perhaps matching TRBD2 (6 bases). This CDR3 spans 15 amino acids. V lost 5 bases, J lost 5 bases, and 18 bases lay in between. Germline lookup yields CDR1 SNHLY and CDR2 FYNNEI.

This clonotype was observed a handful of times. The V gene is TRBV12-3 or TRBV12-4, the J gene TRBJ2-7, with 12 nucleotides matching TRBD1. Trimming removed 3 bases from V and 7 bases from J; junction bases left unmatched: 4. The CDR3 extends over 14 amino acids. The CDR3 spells CASSFRDRGLEQYF. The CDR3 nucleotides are TGTGCCAGCAGTTTCCGGGACAGGGGGCTAGAGCAGTACTTC.

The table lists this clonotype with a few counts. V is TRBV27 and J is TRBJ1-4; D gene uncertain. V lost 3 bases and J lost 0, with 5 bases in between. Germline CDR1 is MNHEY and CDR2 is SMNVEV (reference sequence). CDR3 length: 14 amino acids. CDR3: CASSFLATNEKLFF. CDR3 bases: TGTGCCAGCAGTTTTCTTGCAACTAATGAAAAACTGTTTTTT.

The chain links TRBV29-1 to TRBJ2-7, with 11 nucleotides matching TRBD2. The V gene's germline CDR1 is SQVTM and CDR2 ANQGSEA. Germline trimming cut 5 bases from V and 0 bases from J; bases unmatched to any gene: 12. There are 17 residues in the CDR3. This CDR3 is CSVSASGRPFSSYEQYF. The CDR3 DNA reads TGCAGCGTTTCGGCTAGCGGGAGGCCTTTCAGCTCCTACGAGCAGTACTTC.

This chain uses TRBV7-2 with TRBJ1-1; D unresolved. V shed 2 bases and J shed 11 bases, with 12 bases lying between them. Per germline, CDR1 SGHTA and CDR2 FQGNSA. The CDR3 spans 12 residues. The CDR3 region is CASSLNRRLAFF. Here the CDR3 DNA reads TGTGCCAGCAGCTTAAATCGGCGTCTTGCTTTCTTT.

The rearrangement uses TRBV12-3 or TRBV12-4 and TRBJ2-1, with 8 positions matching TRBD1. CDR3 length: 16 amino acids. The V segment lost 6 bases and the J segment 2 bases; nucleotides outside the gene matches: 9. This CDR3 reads CASRGGQEGPYNEQFF. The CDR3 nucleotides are TGTGCCAGCAGGGGGGGACAGGAGGGACCCTACAATGAGCAGTTCTTC.

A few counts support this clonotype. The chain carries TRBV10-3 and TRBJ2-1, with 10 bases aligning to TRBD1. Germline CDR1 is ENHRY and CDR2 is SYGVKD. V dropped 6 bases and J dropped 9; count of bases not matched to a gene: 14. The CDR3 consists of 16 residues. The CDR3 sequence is CAISSSGTGVLTEQFF. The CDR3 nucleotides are TGTGCCATCAGCTCCTCCGGGACAGGGGTACTCACTGAGCAGTTCTTC.

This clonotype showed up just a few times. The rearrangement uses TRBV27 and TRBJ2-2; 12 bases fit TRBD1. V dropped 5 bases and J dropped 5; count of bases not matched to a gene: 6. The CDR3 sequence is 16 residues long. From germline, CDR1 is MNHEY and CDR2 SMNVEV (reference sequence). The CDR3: CASSQPGQGATGELFF. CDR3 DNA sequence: TGTGCCAGCAGTCAACCGGGACAGGGGGCAACCGGGGAGCTGTTTTTT.

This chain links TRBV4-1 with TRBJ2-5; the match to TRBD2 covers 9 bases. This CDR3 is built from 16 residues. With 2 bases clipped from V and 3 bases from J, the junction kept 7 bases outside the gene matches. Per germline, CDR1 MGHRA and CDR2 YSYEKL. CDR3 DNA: TGCGCCAGCAGCCAACCCACTGCGGGGGGGAAAGAGACCCAGTACTTC. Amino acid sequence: CASSQPTAGGKETQYF.

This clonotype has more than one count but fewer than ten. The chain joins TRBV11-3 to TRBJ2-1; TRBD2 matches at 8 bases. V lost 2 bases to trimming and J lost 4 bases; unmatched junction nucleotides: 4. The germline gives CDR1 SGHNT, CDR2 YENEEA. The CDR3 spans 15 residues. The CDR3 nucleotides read TGTGCCAGCAGCTTATCTCCGGGAGGGTACAATGAGCAGTTCTTC. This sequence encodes CASSLSPGGYNEQFF.

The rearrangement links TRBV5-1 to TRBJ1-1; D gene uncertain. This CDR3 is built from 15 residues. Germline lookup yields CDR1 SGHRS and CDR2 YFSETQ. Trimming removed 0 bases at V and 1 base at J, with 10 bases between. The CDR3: CASSLDRTTNTEAFF. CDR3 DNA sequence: TGCGCCAGCAGCTTGGACAGAACTACGAACACTGAAGCTTTCTTT.

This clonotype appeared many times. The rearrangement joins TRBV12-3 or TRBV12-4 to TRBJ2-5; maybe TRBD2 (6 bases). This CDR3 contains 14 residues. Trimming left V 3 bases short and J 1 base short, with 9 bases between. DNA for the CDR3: TGTGCCAGCAGTTTGGGTAGCGGCCAAGAGACCCAGTACTTC. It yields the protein CASSLGSGQETQYF.

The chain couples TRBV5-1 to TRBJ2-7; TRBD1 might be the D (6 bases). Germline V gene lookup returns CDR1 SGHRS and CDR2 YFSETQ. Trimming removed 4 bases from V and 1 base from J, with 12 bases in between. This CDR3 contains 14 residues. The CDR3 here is CASSRQGYSYEQYF. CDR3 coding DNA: TGCGCCAGCAGCCGGCAGGGGTATTCCTACGAGCAGTACTTC.

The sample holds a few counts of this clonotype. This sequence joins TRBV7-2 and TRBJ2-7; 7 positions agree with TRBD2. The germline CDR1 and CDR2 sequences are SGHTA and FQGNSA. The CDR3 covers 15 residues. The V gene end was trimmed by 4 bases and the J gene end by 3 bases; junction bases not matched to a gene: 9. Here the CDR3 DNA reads TGTGCCAGCAGCTCCTTCGGGAGGATGGACTACGAGCAGTACTTC. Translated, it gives CASSSFGRMDYEQYF.

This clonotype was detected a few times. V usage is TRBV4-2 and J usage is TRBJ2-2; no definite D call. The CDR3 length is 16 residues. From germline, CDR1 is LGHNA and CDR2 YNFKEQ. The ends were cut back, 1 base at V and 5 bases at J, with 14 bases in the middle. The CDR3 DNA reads TGTGCCAGCAGCCAAGGGAGTGTTTTTGCGACCGGGGAGCTGTTTTTT. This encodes CASSQGSVFATGELFF.

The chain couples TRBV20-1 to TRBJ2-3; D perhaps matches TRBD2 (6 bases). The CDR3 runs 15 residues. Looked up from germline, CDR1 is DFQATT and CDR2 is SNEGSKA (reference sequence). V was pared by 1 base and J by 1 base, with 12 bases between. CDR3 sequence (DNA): TGCAGTGCTAGAGCCCCGGGACTTGGCACAGATACGCAGTATTTT. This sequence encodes CSARAPGLGTDTQYF.

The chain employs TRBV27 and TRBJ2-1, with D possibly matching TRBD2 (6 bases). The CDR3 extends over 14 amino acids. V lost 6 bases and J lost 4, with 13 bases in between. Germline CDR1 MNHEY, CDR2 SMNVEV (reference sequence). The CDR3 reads CASRIRDFYNEQFF. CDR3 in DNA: TGTGCCAGCAGGATCCGGGACTTTTACAATGAGCAGTTCTTC.

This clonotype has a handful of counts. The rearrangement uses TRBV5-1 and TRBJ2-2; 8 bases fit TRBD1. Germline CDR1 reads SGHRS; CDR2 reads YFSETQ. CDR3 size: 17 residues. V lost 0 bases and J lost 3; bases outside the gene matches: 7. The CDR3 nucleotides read TGCGCCAGCAGCTTGGTGGCAGGGGGCGCGTACACCGGGGAGCTGTTTTTT. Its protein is CASSLVAGGAYTGELFF.

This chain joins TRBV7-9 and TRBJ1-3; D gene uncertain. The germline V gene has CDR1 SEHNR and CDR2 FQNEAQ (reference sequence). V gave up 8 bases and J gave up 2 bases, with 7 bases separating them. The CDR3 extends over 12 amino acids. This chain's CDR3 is CASPKAGNTIYF. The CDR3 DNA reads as TGTGCCAGCCCTAAGGCTGGAAACACCATATATTTT.

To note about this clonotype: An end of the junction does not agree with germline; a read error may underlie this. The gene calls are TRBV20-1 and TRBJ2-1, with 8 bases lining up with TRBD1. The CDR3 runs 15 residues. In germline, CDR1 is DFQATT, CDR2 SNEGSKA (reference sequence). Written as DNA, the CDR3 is TGCATTGCTAGAGCCGGACAGGGATGGACGGATGAGCAGTTCTTC. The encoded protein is CIARAGQGWTDEQFF.

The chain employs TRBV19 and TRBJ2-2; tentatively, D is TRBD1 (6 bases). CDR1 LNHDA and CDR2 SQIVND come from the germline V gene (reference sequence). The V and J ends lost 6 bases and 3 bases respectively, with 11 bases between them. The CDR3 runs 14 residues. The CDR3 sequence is CASRQPGDTGELFF. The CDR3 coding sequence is TGTGCCAGTAGACAGCCAGGGGACACCGGGGAGCTGTTTTTT.

CDR3 DNA: TGTGCCATCAGGGAAGCAAGTAGGAGCTCCTACAATGAGCAGTTCTTC. Protein product: CAIREASRSSYNEQFF. The chain is built from TRBV10-3 and TRBJ2-1; D is undetermined. The CDR3 contains 16 residues. The germline V gene encodes CDR1 ENHRY and CDR2 SYGVKD. The V gene lost 6 bases and the J gene lost 0 bases, with 15 bases spanning the gap.

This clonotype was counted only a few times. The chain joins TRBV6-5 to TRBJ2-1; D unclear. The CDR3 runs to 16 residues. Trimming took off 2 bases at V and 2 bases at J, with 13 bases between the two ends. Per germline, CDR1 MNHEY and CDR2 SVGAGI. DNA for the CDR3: TGTGCCAGCAGTTACAATTCTGGGAATGCCTACAATGAGCAGTTCTTC. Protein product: CASSYNSGNAYNEQFF.

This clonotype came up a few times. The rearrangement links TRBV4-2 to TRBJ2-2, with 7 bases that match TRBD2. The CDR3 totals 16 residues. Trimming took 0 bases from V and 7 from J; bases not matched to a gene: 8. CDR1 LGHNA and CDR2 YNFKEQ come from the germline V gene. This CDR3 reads CASSQERRERGGELFF. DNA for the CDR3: TGTGCCAGCAGCCAAGAGCGGCGGGAGAGGGGCGGGGAGCTGTTTTTT.

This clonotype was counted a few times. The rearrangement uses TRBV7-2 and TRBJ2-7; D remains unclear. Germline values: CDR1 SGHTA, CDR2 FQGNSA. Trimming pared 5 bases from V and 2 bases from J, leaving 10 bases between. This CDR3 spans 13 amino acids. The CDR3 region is CASSAGTPYEQYF. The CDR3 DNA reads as TGTGCCAGCAGCGCTGGTACCCCCTACGAGCAGTACTTC. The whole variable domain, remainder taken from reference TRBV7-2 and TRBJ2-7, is GAGVSQSPSNKVTEKGKDVELRCDPISGHTALYWYRQSLGQGLEFLIYFQGNSAPDKSGLPSDRFSAERTGGSVSTLTIQRTQQEDSAVYLCASSAGTPYEQYFGPGTRLTVT.

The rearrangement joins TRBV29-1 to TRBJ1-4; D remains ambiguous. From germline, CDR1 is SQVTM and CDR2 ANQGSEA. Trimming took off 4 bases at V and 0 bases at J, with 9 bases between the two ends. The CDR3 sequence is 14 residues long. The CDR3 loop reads CSVVGTSTNEKLFF. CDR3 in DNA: TGCAGCGTTGTTGGCACATCAACTAATGAAAAACTGTTTTTT. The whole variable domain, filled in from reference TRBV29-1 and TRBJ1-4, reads SAVISQKPSRDICQRGTSLTIQCQVDSQVTMMFWYRQQPGQSLTLIATANQGSEATYESGFVIDKFPISRPNLTFSTLTVSNMSPEDSSIYLCSVVGTSTNEKLFFGSGTQLSVL.

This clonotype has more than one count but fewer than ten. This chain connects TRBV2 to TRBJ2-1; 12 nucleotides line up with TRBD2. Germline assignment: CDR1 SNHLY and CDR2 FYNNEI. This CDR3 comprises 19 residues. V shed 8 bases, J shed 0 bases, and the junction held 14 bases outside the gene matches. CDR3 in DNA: TGTGCCAGCGGGCCCCTGACTAGCGGGGGTTTGAGCTCCTACAATGAGCAGTTCTTC. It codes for CASGPLTSGGLSSYNEQFF.

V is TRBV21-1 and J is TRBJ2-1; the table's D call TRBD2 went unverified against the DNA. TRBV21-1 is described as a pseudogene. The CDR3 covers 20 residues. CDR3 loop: CASSALTGGTSGRSFLEQFF. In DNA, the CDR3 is TGTGCCAGCAGCGCTCTCACCGGGGGGACTAGCGGGAGGTCGTTCCTTGAGCAGTTCTTC.

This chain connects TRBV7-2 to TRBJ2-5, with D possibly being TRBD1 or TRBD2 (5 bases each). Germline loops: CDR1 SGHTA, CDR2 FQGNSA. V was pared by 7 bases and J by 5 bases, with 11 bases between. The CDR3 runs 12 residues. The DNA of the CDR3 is TGTGCCAGCACCCGGGGCCTGGAGACCCAGTACTTC. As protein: CASTRGLETQYF.